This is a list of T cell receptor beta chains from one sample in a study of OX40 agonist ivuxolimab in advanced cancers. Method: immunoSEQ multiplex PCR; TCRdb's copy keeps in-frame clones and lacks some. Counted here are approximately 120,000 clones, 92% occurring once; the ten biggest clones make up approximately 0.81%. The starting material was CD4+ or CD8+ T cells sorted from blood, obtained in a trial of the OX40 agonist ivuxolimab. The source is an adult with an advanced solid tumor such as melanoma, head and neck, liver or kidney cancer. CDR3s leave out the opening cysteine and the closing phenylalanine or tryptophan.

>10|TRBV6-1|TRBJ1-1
ASSETGRGAF
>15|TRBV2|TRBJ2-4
ASSEAPQGSGKNIQY
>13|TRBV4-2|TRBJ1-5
ASSLAGGGNQPQH
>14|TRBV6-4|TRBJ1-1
ASSPDRVISNTEAF
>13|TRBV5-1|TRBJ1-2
ASSLVGQGASGYT
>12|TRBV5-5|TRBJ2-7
ASSWTVGLYEQY
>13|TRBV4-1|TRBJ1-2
ASSQDRGVAYGYT
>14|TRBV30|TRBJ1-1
AWKLSTGRENTEAF
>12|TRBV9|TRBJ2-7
ASSVATGGYEQY
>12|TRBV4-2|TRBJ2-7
ASSQERRGYEQY
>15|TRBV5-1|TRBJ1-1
ASSLGILQGEGTEAF
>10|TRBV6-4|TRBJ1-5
ASRDRNQPQH
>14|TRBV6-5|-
ASSYFGLAGDNEQY
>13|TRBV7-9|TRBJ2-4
ASSFWEAAKNIQY
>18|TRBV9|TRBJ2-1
ASSVQWGGLAPSSYNEQF
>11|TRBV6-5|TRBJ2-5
ASSDYPVETQY
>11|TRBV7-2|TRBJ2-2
ASSLLTTGELF
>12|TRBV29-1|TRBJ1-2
SVGTAIANYGYT
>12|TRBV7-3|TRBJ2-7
ASSFGTVSYEQY
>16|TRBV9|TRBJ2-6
ASSELSGPGSGANVLT
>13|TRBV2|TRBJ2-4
ASSGTGGAGNIQY
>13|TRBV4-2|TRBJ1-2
ASSQDWWGDYGYT
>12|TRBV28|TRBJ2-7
ASRETGQGGEQY
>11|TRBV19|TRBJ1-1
ATAPNLNTEAF
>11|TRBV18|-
ASSPPHPYEQY
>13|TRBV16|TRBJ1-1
ASSQSGLGNTEAF
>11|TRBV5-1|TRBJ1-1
ASSLGGYSEAF
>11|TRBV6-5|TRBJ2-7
ASTLEGSYEQY
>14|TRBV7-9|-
ASSLGGSRVMYEQY
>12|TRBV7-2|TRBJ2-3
ASSAFQSTDTQY
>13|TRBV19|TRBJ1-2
ASSMTGIRVYGYT
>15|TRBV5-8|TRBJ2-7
ASSLSQQGVGAYEQY
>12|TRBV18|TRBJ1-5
ASSPQNSNQPQH
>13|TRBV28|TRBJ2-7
ASSPRQGRPYEQY
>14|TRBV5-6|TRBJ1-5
ASSLALPGSNQPQH
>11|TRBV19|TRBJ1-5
ASRPTGPQPQH
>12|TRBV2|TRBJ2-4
ASVGGIAKNIQY
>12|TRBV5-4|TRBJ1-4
ASSLQGAVEKLF
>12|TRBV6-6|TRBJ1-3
ASASQGAGNTIY
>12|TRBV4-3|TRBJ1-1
ASSQDGQGLIAF
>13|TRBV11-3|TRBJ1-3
AYLLGREPGNTIY